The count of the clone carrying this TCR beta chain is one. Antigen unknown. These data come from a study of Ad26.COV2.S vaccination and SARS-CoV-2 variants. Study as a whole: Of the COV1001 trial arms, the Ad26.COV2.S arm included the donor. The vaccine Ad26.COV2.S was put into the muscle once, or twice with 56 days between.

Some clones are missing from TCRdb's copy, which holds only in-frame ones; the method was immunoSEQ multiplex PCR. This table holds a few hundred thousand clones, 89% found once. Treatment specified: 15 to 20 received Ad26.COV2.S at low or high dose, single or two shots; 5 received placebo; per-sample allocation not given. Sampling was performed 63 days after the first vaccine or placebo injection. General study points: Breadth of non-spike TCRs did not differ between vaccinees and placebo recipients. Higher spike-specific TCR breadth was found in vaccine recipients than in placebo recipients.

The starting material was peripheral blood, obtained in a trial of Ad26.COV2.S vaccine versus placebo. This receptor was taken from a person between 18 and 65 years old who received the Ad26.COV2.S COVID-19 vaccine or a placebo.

This chain's CDR3 is CATSDSSTGAYGYTF. The CDR3 DNA is TGTGCCACCAGTGACTCCTCGACAGGCGCCTATGGCTACACCTTC. The V and J genes are TRBV24-1 and TRBJ1-2, with a possible D match to TRBD1 (6 bases). The CDR3 has 15 residues. V was shortened by 4 bases and J by 4 bases, with 15 bases between the two germline ends. Germline values: CDR1 KGHDR, CDR2 SFDVKD.